This T cell receptor (beta chain) was retrieved from a study of OX40 agonist ivuxolimab in advanced cancers. In regard to this clone: Its antigen is still unknown.

The data were produced by immunoSEQ multiplex PCR, yet TCRdb's version contains in-frame clones alone and is incomplete. This repertoire shows roughly 83,000 clones, around 85% found once; its top ten account for less than 9.5%. Study observations and caveats: Fewer expanded clones were found on average in CD4+ than in CD8+ T cells. Among the nonresponders, some also had low normalized T-cell clonal expansion. Determination of antigen specificity was not performed for the expanded peripheral T cells.

Germline CDR1 and CDR2: SGHAT and FQNNGV. V lost 0 bases and J lost 8, with 7 bases in between. CDR3 length: 12 residues. This chain links TRBV11-2 with TRBJ1-1; the D is unclear. The receptor was derived from an adult with an advanced solid tumor such as melanoma, head and neck, liver or kidney cancer. The sequenced sample was CD4+ or CD8+ T cells sorted from blood, obtained in a trial of the OX40 agonist ivuxolimab. The CDR3 loop reads CASSLDLKEAFF. In nucleotides, the CDR3 is TGTGCCAGCAGCTTAGACCTAAAAGAAGCTTTCTTT.